This passage covers 23 T cell receptor beta chains from one sample sequenced in a study of tumor and adjacent non-tumor tissue in lung cancer listed by TCRdb under 2018. RNA was isolated from bulk, unsorted tissue, and RNA quality was assessed with a NanoDrop ND-1000 and an Agilent 2100. For the normal lung samples, distant non-tumor tissue was collected more than 3 cm away from the tumor edge. The library was obtained by multiplex PCR. The sequencer was an Illumina HiSeq 2500. TCRbeta libraries were constructed through three rounds of nested PCR with primers (Table S4) according to protocols adapted from ARM-PCR. TCRdb passed the public sequencing reads through fastp at Q25 and MiXCR, retaining productive beta sequences. For every CDR3 protein sequence, its rows merge into one entry that carries the most common genes and DNA. The sample table lists about 100,000 distinct CDR3 sequences, over 55% of them with a count of one. The top ten clones comprise less than 20% of the sample.

Sequenced: distant non-tumor lung tissue. Receptors originate from a man aged 25 to 40 with non-small cell lung cancer.

This clonotype was seen repeatedly, ten times or more. This chain links TRBV4-3 with TRBJ2-2, with D hard to call. The CDR3 contains 16 residues. The germline gives CDR1 LGHNA, CDR2 YSLEER. Trimming stripped 0 bases from V and 4 bases from J, with 12 bases between. CDR3 in DNA: TGCGCCAGCAGCCAAGATCGCCCAGGCGGCACCGGGGAGCTGTTTTTT. Protein: CASSQDRPGGTGELFF.

This clonotype was recorded a few times. This sequence may be a read error, since a much larger clone differs from it by one base. The rearrangement joins TRBV20-1 to TRBJ2-3; 12 bases agree with TRBD2. The CDR3 totals 16 residues. J lost 7 bases, V lost 5 bases, and 13 bases had no gene match. CDR1 and CDR2 (germline): DFQATT, SNEGSKA (reference sequence). The CDR3 is CSALLMLAGGQYTQYF. The CDR3 region has the DNA TGCAGTGCTCTCTTAATGCTAGCGGGGGGGCAATATACGCAGTATTTT.

Concerning this clonotype itself: At one boundary the junction diverges from the germline segment, which might be a read error. The J gene is TRBJ2-7, the V gene TRBV4-1; D is possibly TRBD1 or TRBD2 (6 bases each). The CDR3 consists of 15 residues. Germline V CDR1 and CDR2: MGHRA, YSYEKL. The CDR3 reads CASSQESQGGYNQYF. As DNA, the CDR3 is TGCGCCAGCAGCCAAGAGTCACAGGGAGGTTACAATCAGTATTTC.

On this clonotype: The junction shows a germline mismatch at one end, possibly a read error. The genes are TRBV24-1 and TRBJ2-3, with 11 bases fitting TRBD1. The CDR3 is 16 residues long. From germline, CDR1 is KGHDR and CDR2 SFDVKD. DNA of the CDR3: TGTACCACCAGCGCGCCGGGGACAGGGGGAACAGATACGCAGTATTTT. Encoded protein: CTTSAPGTGGTDTQYF.

In the case of this clonotype: The junction and the germline gene differ at one end; a read error may be behind it. This chain connects TRBV29-1 to TRBJ1-1; 8 positions match TRBD1. The CDR3 runs to 14 residues. Germline assignment: CDR1 SQVTM and CDR2 ANQGSEA. DNA for the CDR3: TGCAGCGTTGAAGGACAGGGGCTAGGGACTGAAGTTTTCTTT. It is translated as CSVEGQGLGTEVFF.

On this clonotype: The junction departs from germline at one end; a sequencing error may be responsible. CDR3 bases: TGTGTCAGCAGCACACAGGGATTTGGCACAGATACGCAGTATTTT. It is translated as CVSSTQGFGTDTQYF. The V gene is TRBV12-3 or TRBV12-4, the J gene TRBJ2-3; D may be TRBD1 (6 bases). The CDR3 is made up of 15 amino acids.

For this clonotype: A junction boundary mismatches the germline segment, possibly from a read error. This sequence joins TRBV6-5 and TRBJ1-1, with TRBD1 identical over 8 bases. Germline CDR1 MNHEY, CDR2 SVGAGI. This CDR3 is built from 14 residues. CDR3 residues: CVSSKTGVRTEAFF. CDR3 nucleotides: TGTGTCAGCAGCAAGACAGGGGTTAGGACTGAAGCTTTCTTC.

As to this clonotype: It is likely a read error, because the conserved phenylalanine at the end of the CDR3 is missing. The V and J genes are TRBV11-3 and TRBJ2-7; TRBD2 agrees at 7 bases. Germline loops: CDR1 SGHNT, CDR2 YENEEA. Losses at the gene ends were 1 base for V and 4 bases for J; bases not matched to a gene: 7. This CDR3 contains 15 residues. The CDR3 here is CASSLGWAGAYEQYL. CDR3 DNA sequence: TGTGCCAGCAGCTTAGGATGGGCGGGAGCTTACGAGCAGTACTTA.

The chain joins TRBV2 to TRBJ1-1, with D possibly matching TRBD1 (5 bases). Trimming removed 5 bases at V and 3 bases at J, with 10 bases between. CDR1 and CDR2 (germline): SNHLY, FYNNEI. The length of the CDR3 is 13 residues. DNA for the CDR3: TGTGCCAGCAGTATTACCAGGGACACTGAAGCTTTCTTT. Translated, it gives CASSITRDTEAFF. Full variable domain (outside the CDR3, taken from reference TRBV2 and TRBJ1-1): EPEVTQTPSHQVTQMGQEVILRCVPISNHLYFYWYRQILGQKVEFLVSFYNNEISEKSEIFDDQFSVERPDGSNFTLKIRSTKLEDSAMYFCASSITRDTEAFFGQGTRLTVV.

The V call is TRBV4-2, the J call TRBJ1-3, with TRBD1 as a possible D gene (5 bases). Germline CDR1 and CDR2: LGHNA and YNFKEQ. V lost 2 bases to trimming and J lost 8 bases, with 16 bases between them. The CDR3 consists of 15 residues. Here the CDR3 reads CASSQNLDQGDTIYF. The CDR3 nucleotides are TGTGCCAGCAGCCAAAATCTGGACCAGGGAGACACCATATATTTT.

The sample holds a few counts of this clonotype. The chain combines TRBV11-2 with TRBJ2-3, with D possibly being TRBD1 or TRBD2 (7 bases each). The CDR3 loop spans 18 amino acids. Germline lookup yields CDR1 SGHAT and CDR2 FQNNGV. Trimming left V 4 bases short and J 0 bases short, with 20 bases between. CDR3 sequence (DNA): TGTGCCAGCAGCTCACTCGGGGGGACAGCCACTAGCACAGATACGCAGTATTTT. It codes for CASSSLGGTATSTDTQYF.

This clonotype was detected many times. The rearrangement links TRBV12-3 or TRBV12-4 to TRBJ1-5; tentatively, D is TRBD1 (5 bases). The CDR3 covers 14 residues. V lost 5 bases to trimming and J lost 0 bases, with 8 bases between them. CDR3 sequence: CASSPGFSNQPQHF. The CDR3 DNA is TGTGCCAGCAGTCCAGGGTTTAGCAATCAGCCCCAGCATTTT.

This clonotype has ten or more counts. This chain connects TRBV4-1 to TRBJ2-7; D assignment may be TRBD1 or TRBD2 (5 bases each). V gave up 0 bases and J gave up 2 bases, with 17 bases separating them. Germline V gene data show CDR1 as MGHRA and CDR2 as YSYEKL. This CDR3 spans 17 amino acids. This chain's CDR3 is CASSQEGRGNPTYEQYF. The CDR3 nucleotides read TGCGCCAGCAGCCAAGAGGGACGGGGAAATCCCACCTACGAGCAGTACTTC.

Worth noting for this clonotype: One end of the junction is discordant with germline, which a read error may explain. J is TRBJ2-7 and V is TRBV11-2, with D tentatively TRBD2 (5 bases). Germline CDR1 is SGHAT and CDR2 is FQNNGV. There are 16 residues in the CDR3. The CDR3 nucleotides are TGTGCCAGCAGCTTAGATGGCGGGCCTTCTTCCTACGAGGAGCACTTC. The encoded protein is CASSLDGGPSSYEEHF.

With regard to this clonotype: A read error may explain this, as a much larger clone is one base away. CDR3 sequence: CAISDPTSGSNDEQFF. CDR3 nucleotide sequence: TGTGCCATCAGTGACCCGACTAGCGGGAGTAACGATGAGCAGTTCTTC. The chain is built from TRBV24-1 and TRBJ2-1, with TRBD2 matching 12 bases. This CDR3 contains 16 residues. Per the germline V gene, CDR1 is KGHDR and CDR2 is SFDVKD.

Points on this clonotype: Likely a read error: the CDR3 ends without its conserved phenylalanine or tryptophan. For the CDR3, the DNA is TGTGCCAGCAGTCTCGACAGCTCTGGGGCCAACGTCCTGACTCTC. Encoded protein: CASSLDSSGANVLTL. The chain is built from TRBV6-2 or TRBV6-3 and TRBJ2-6; tentative D call: TRBD1 (5 bases). The CDR3 totals 15 residues. V was trimmed by 5 bases and J by 0 bases, leaving 8 bases between them. Germline CDR1 and CDR2: MNHEY and SVGEGT.

This clonotype occurred many times. The genes are TRBV6-1 and TRBJ2-7; perhaps D is TRBD1 or TRBD2 (5 bases each). CDR1 is MNHNS and CDR2 is SASEGT in the germline V gene. The V end lost 7 bases, the J end lost 7 bases, and 14 bases lay between the germline ends. The CDR3 has 12 residues. In nucleotides, the CDR3 is TGTGCCAGCAAGGGACCTGTGAGGGAGCAGTACTTC. Translation: CASKGPVREQYF.

This clonotype was recorded at least ten times. The genes are TRBV20-1 and TRBJ2-1; 7 bases match TRBD1. The trim removed 2 bases at V and 6 bases at J, leaving 4 bases unmatched. This CDR3 spans 13 amino acids. Per germline, CDR1 DFQATT and CDR2 SNEGSKA (reference sequence). CDR3 nucleotide sequence: TGCAGTGCTAGAAAGACAGGGCTCAATGAGCAGTTCTTC. It is translated as CSARKTGLNEQFF.

Comment on this clonotype: A read error is possible here, since a much larger clone lies one base away. V gene TRBV30 combines with J gene TRBJ2-2, with D possibly called TRBD1 or TRBD2 (5 bases each). The CDR3 sequence is 15 residues long. CDR1 and CDR2 from the germline V gene are GTSNPN and SVGIG (reference sequence). V was pared by 2 bases and J by 7 bases, with 17 bases between. The CDR3 DNA reads as TGTGCCTGGAGTATCGGGGCCCAGGCAATCGGGGAGCTGTTTTTT. The encoded protein is CAWSIGAQAIGELFF.

In this sample, this clonotype turned up once. Since the CDR3 does not end with the conserved phenylalanine or tryptophan, this likely comes from a read error. V gene TRBV7-9 combines with J gene TRBJ2-7, with D hard to call. The CDR3 is 14 residues long. Germline-derived CDR1 and CDR2 are SEHNR and FQNEAQ (reference sequence). The CDR3 spells CVSSLTDSGYEQYS. The CDR3, as DNA: TGTGTCAGCAGCCTTACCGACTCAGGCTACGAGCAGTACTCC.

Comments on this clonotype: Germline is not matched at one junction end, which may reflect a read error. J is TRBJ2-2 and V is TRBV20-1; the D gene is possibly TRBD2 (5 bases). The CDR3 spans 13 residues. In germline, CDR1 is DFQATT, CDR2 SNEGSKA (reference sequence). The CDR3, as DNA: TGCAGTGCTCCCAACGATGGTATCGGGGAGCTGCTTTTT. It translates to CSAPNDGIGELLF.

The V and J genes are TRBV20-1 and TRBJ1-1; D may be TRBD1 (5 bases). Germline CDR1 DFQATT, CDR2 SNEGSKA (reference sequence). There are 16 residues in the CDR3. Between the trimmed V and J ends, which lost 0 bases and 5 bases, there was a span of 19 bases. CDR3 nucleotides: TGCAGTGCTAGAGAGCGGTTAAATGGGGGAAGGACTGAAGCTTTCTTT. This sequence encodes CSARERLNGGRTEAFF.

On this clonotype: The conserved phenylalanine or tryptophan normally closing the CDR3 is absent here, so this likely arose from a read error. The gene calls are TRBV6-5 and TRBJ2-1; D perhaps matches TRBD2 (5 bases). Trimming left V 5 bases short and J 8 bases short, with 16 bases between. The V gene's germline CDR1 is MNHEY and CDR2 SVGAGI. CDR3 length equals 14 residues. The CDR3 loop is CASSASSRSYEQFL. The CDR3 nucleotides are TGTGCCAGCAGTGCTTCTAGCAGGAGTTATGAGCAGTTCCTC.